The 19 T cell receptor beta chains listed next were all sequenced from one sample in a study of identifying expanded T cells in peripheral blood. The assay was immunoSEQ multiplex PCR, and TCRdb's table has in-frame clones only and misses some. The table has 81,000 or so clones, roughly 84% seen once. Sequenced material: blood. These receptors all stem from a person aged 18-70 years in good health.

The chain links TRBV4-3 to TRBJ2-3; 7 bases align to TRBD1. Germline V gene data show CDR1 as LGHNA and CDR2 as YSLEER. The CDR3 sequence is 15 residues long. J gave up 1 base and V 4 bases, and 5 bases lay outside the gene matches. The CDR3 loop is CASSPRQGGTDTQYF. The CDR3 bases are TGCGCCAGCAGCCCTCGACAGGGTGGCACAGATACGCAGTATTTT.

V gene TRBV11-2 combines with J gene TRBJ1-2, with a possible D match to TRBD1 (5 bases). CDR3 length equals 14 residues. The ends were cut back, 0 bases at V and 7 bases at J, with 12 bases in the middle. Germline loops: CDR1 SGHAT, CDR2 FQNNGV. The CDR3 region has the DNA TGTGCCAGCAGCTTAGAAAGGGGAGTGGGTGGCTACACCTTC. This codes for CASSLERGVGGYTF.

J is TRBJ1-3 and V is TRBV27; maybe TRBD1 (5 bases). The CDR3 runs to 15 residues. CDR1 is MNHEY, CDR2 SMNVEV, per germline (reference sequence). V lost 2 bases, J lost 4 bases, and 12 bases lay in between. CDR3 nucleotide sequence: TGTGCCAGCAGTTTACGGGGCGCGGTAGGAAACACCATATATTTT. Amino acid sequence: CASSLRGAVGNTIYF.

V gene TRBV14 combines with J gene TRBJ1-2; D might be TRBD1 (5 bases). This CDR3 is 13 amino acids long. The germline gives CDR1 SGHDN, CDR2 FVKESK. Trimming took off 1 base at V and 8 bases at J, with 11 bases between the two ends. For the CDR3, the DNA is TGTGCCAGCAGCCAAGCCCAGGGCGGAGGCTACACCTTC. Protein sequence: CASSQAQGGGYTF.

This clone was recorded once. V and J are TRBV6-6 and TRBJ1-2; 7 nucleotides align to TRBD1. The CDR3 consists of 16 residues. CDR1 and CDR2 (germline): MNHNY, SVGAGI (reference sequence). Trimming cost V 2 bases and J 1 base; bases outside gene matches: 7. Written as DNA, the CDR3 is TGTGCCAGCAGTTACGGGCCGGGACAGAGTAACTATGGCTACACCTTC. It specifies CASSYGPGQSNYGYTF.

V gene TRBV7-9 combines with J gene TRBJ2-3, with D perhaps matching TRBD1 or TRBD2 (5 bases each). V lost 5 bases to trimming and J lost 2 bases, with 17 bases between them. The CDR3 runs to 16 residues. Germline loops: CDR1 SEHNR, CDR2 FQNEAQ (reference sequence). DNA of the CDR3: TGTGCCAGCAGCCCCGACTGGGACGGTCCCACAGATACGCAGTATTTT. Translation gives CASSPDWDGPTDTQYF.

V is TRBV5-1 and J is TRBJ2-7, with D maybe TRBD1 (5 bases). Germline loops: CDR1 SGHRS, CDR2 YFSETQ. The CDR3 is 17 residues long. The V end was cut by 0 bases, the J end by 0 bases, with 16 bases between. CDR3 coding DNA: TGCGCCAGCAGCTTGGTGACAGAATTGGGTAGCTCCTACGAGCAGTACTTC. Translation gives CASSLVTELGSSYEQYF.

This rearrangement joins TRBV7-9 to TRBJ2-2; a weak D match, TRBD2 (5 bases). The V gene lost 7 bases and the J gene lost 5 bases, with 8 bases spanning the gap. Per the germline V gene, CDR1 is SEHNR and CDR2 is FQNEAQ (reference sequence). This CDR3 is built from 12 residues. CDR3 nucleotides: TGTGCCAGCACCCCGGGGACCGGGGAGCTGTTTTTT. Encoded protein: CASTPGTGELFF. The whole variable domain, filled in from reference TRBV7-9 and TRBJ2-2, reads DTGVSQNPRHKITKRGQNVTFRCDPISEHNRLYWYRQTLGQGPEFLTYFQNEAQLEKSRLLSDRFSAERPKGSFSTLEIQRTEQGDSAMYLCASTPGTGELFFGEGSRLTVL.

The rearrangement uses TRBV28 and TRBJ1-3, with no clear D. The CDR3 consists of 15 residues. The V end was cut by 6 bases, the J end by 0 bases, with 12 bases between. CDR1 is MDHEN, CDR2 SYDVKM, per germline. The CDR3: CASSSGSSSGNTIYF. The CDR3 coding sequence is TGTGCCAGCAGCTCCGGGTCGAGCTCTGGAAACACCATATATTTT.

This clone is a singleton in its sample. J is TRBJ2-5 and V is TRBV30; perhaps TRBD1 as D (6 bases). With 4 bases removed from V and 7 bases from J, the gap between germline ends came to 13 bases. Germline V CDR1 and CDR2: GTSNPN, SVGIG (reference sequence). The CDR3 has 12 amino acids. CDR3 nucleotides: TGTGCCTGGAACAGGGTATCAGTGACCCAGTACTTC. Amino acids: CAWNRVSVTQYF.

This chain joins TRBV28 and TRBJ1-5; 8 bases are shared with TRBD1. Trimming at V came to 8 bases and at J to 5 bases, leaving 8 bases not matched to a gene. This CDR3 spans 14 amino acids. Germline CDR1 and CDR2: MDHEN and SYDVKM. CDR3 amino acids: CASHNRGNYQPQHF. CDR3 in DNA: TGTGCCAGCCACAACAGGGGGAACTATCAGCCCCAGCATTTT. Filled out from reference TRBV28 and TRBJ1-5, the complete variable domain reads DVKVTQSSRYLVKRTGEKVFLECVQDMDHENMFWYRQDPGLGLRLIYFSYDVKMKEKGDIPEGYSVSREKKERFSLILESASTNQTSMYLCASHNRGNYQPQHFGDGTRLSIL.

The chain combines TRBV7-9 with TRBJ2-6; D gene unclear. CDR1 and CDR2 from the germline V gene are SEHNR and FQNEAQ (reference sequence). Trimming stripped 5 bases from V and 0 bases from J, with 8 bases between. The CDR3 length is 15 residues. The CDR3 nucleotides are TGTGCCAGCAGCCGTACAGACTCTGGGGCCAACGTCCTGACTTTC. It specifies CASSRTDSGANVLTF.

The rearrangement links TRBV10-3 to TRBJ2-7; D remains ambiguous. V was trimmed by 5 bases and J by 0 bases, leaving 2 bases between them. The CDR3 covers 11 residues. In germline, CDR1 is ENHRY, CDR2 SYGVKD. In nucleotides, the CDR3 is TGTGCCATCAGTCCCTCCTACGAGCAGTACTTC. It is translated as CAISPSYEQYF.

The V and J genes are TRBV2 and TRBJ2-7; the match to TRBD1 covers 8 bases. The junction had 3 bases not matched to a gene; V was cut back by 7 bases and J by 4 bases. The CDR3 has 12 residues. Germline lookup yields CDR1 SNHLY and CDR2 FYNNEI. The CDR3 spells CASTGGRYEQYF. CDR3 nucleotide sequence: TGTGCCAGCACAGGGGGCAGGTACGAGCAGTACTTC. The full variable domain, in which reference TRBV2 and TRBJ2-7 provide the parts outside the CDR3, is EPEVTQTPSHQVTQMGQEVILRCVPISNHLYFYWYRQILGQKVEFLVSFYNNEISEKSEIFDDQFSVERPDGSNFTLKIRSTKLEDSAMYFCASTGGRYEQYFGPGTRLTVT.

The rearrangement links TRBV10-3 to TRBJ1-5, with D perhaps TRBD1 (6 bases). Germline CDR1 reads ENHRY; CDR2 reads SYGVKD. This CDR3 has 14 residues. The ends were cut back, 7 bases at V and 1 base at J, with 11 bases in the middle. CDR3 residues: CAIKGDASNQPQHF. CDR3 nucleotides: TGTGCCATCAAGGGGGATGCAAGCAATCAGCCCCAGCATTTT.

The sample holds one count of this clone. V is TRBV28 and J is TRBJ2-5; weak D call: TRBD2 (5 bases). CDR1 is MDHEN and CDR2 is SYDVKM in the germline V gene. This CDR3 contains 14 residues. Between the trimmed V and J ends, which lost 7 bases and 1 base, there was a span of 13 bases. CDR3 nucleotide sequence: TGTGCCAGCACCCGTGGTGGAGGCCAAGAGACCCAGTACTTC. Protein product: CASTRGGGQETQYF.

This chain connects TRBV6-1 to TRBJ1-1, with D tentatively TRBD1 (6 bases). Germline loops: CDR1 MNHNS, CDR2 SASEGT. V lost 5 bases, J lost 1 base, and 8 bases lay in between. The CDR3 has 13 residues. The CDR3 loop reads CASSRQANTEAFF. CDR3 DNA: TGTGCCAGCAGTCGACAGGCGAACACTGAAGCTTTCTTT.

The chain has TRBV27 and TRBJ2-5, with D possibly TRBD1 on 5 matching bases. V shed 5 bases and J shed 2 bases, with 9 bases lying between them. This CDR3 contains 13 residues. Per the germline V gene, CDR1 is MNHEY and CDR2 is SMNVEV (reference sequence). For the CDR3, the DNA is TGTGCCAGCAGTCTAGGGGCACAAGAGACCCAGTACTTC. It specifies CASSLGAQETQYF.

V and J are TRBV19 and TRBJ2-2, with 8 bases identical to TRBD1. This CDR3 has 16 amino acids. The junction had 5 bases not matched to a gene; V was cut back by 3 bases and J by 2 bases. CDR1 LNHDA and CDR2 SQIVND come from the germline V gene (reference sequence). CDR3 in DNA: TGTGCCAGTAGTATGGGGCAGGGGGCTAACACCGGGGAGCTGTTTTTT. Translated, it gives CASSMGQGANTGELFF.